The 3 T cell receptor beta chains in this list originate from one sample, sequenced in a study of blood T cell repertoires in COVID-19. TCRdb's copy holds only in-frame clones and misses some; the assay was immunoSEQ multiplex PCR. The sample has just over 650,000 clones; 85% to 90% are singletons. Sequencing was performed on peripheral blood. These receptors were obtained from a woman younger than 35 with acute or convalescent COVID-19.

The chain recombines TRBV30 with TRBJ1-3; D may be TRBD1 (6 bases). The CDR3 length is 15 residues. Germline V gene lookup returns CDR1 GTSNPN and CDR2 SVGIG (reference sequence). Trimming cost V 2 bases and J 4 bases, with 15 bases left between them. Here the CDR3 reads CAWSHRQATGNTIYF. DNA for the CDR3: TGTGCCTGGAGTCACCGACAGGCTACGGGAAACACCATATATTTT.

This rearrangement joins TRBV4-3 to TRBJ2-3; D might be TRBD2 (5 bases). This CDR3 spans 17 amino acids. V lost 1 base and J lost 4, with 18 bases in between. CDR1 and CDR2 (germline): LGHNA, YSLEER. In DNA, the CDR3 is TGCGCCAGCAGCCAAGGTCCGCCTAGACGGGGTGCAGATACGCAGTATTTT. As protein: CASSQGPPRRGADTQYF.

With regard to this clone: One end of the junction does not line up with germline, which may come from a read error. The CDR3 coding sequence is TGTGCCAGCAAAAGGGGCCCTAACAATGGCTACACCTTC. Protein: CASKRGPNNGYTF. V and J are TRBV6-5 and TRBJ1-2, with D possibly being TRBD1 (5 bases). CDR1 and CDR2 (germline): MNHEY, SVGAGI. The CDR3 is 13 residues long.